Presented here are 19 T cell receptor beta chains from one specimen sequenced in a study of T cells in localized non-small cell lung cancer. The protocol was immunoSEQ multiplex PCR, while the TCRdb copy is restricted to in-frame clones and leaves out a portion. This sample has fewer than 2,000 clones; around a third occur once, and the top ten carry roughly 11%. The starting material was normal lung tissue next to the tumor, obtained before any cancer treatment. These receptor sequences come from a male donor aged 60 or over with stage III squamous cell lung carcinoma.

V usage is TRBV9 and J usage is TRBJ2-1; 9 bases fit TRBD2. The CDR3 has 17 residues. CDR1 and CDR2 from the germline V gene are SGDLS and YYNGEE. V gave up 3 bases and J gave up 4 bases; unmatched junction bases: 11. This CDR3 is CASSEGASGDPYNEQFF. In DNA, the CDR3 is TGTGCCAGCAGCGAGGGGGCTAGCGGGGATCCTTACAATGAGCAGTTCTTC.

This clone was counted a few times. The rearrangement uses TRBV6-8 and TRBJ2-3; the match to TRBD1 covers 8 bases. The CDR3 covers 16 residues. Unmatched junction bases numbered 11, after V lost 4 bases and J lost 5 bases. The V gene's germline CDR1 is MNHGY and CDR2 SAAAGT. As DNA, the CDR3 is TGTGCCAGCAGTTTCAATCCCAGGGGGCGGGTAGATACGCAGTATTTT. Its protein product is CASSFNPRGRVDTQYF.

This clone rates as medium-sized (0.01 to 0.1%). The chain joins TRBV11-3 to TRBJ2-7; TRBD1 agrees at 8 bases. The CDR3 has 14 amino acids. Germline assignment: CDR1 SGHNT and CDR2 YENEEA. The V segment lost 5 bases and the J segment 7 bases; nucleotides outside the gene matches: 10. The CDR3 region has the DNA TGTGCCAGCAGCACTTCCGGGACAGGACGAGAGCAGTACTTC. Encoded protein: CASSTSGTGREQYF. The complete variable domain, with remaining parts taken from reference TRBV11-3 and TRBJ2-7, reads EAGVVQSPRYKIIEKKQPVAFWCNPISGHNTLYWYLQNLGQGPELLIRYENEEAVDDSQLPKDRFSAERLKGVDSTLKIQPAELGDSAVYLCASSTSGTGREQYFGPGTRLTVT.

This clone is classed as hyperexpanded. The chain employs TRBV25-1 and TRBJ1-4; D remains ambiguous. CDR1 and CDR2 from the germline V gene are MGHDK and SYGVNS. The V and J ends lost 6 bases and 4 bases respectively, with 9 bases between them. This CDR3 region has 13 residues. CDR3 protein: CASRYGSNEKLFF. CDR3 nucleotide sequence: TGTGCCAGCAGGTACGGCAGTAATGAAAAACTGTTTTTT.

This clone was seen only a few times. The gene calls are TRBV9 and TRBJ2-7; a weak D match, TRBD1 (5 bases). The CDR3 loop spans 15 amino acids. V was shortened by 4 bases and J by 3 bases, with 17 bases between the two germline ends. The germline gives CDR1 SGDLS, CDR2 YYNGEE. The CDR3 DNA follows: TGTGCCAGCAGCTCCAGCCCGGACAACGACTACGAGCAGTACTTC. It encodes CASSSSPDNDYEQYF. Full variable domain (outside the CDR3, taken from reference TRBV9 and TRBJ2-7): DSGVTQTPKHLITATGQRVTLRCSPRSGDLSVYWYQQSLDQGLQFLIQYYNGEERAKGNILERFSAQQFPDLHSELNLSSLELGDSALYFCASSSSPDNDYEQYFGPGTRLTVT.

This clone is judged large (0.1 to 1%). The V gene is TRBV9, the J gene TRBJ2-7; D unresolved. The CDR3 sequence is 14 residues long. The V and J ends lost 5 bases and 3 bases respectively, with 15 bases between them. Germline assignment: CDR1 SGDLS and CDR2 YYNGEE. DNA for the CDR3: TGTGCCAGCAGTGAAGAACCACAGAGCTACGAGCAGTACGTC. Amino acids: CASSEEPQSYEQYV.

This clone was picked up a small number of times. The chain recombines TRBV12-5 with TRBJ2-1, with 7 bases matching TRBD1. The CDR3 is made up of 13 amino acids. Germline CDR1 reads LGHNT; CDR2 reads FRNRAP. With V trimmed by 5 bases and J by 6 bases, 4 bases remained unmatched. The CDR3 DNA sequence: TGTGCTAGTGGTCCGCCAGGGGGCAATGAGCAGTTCTTC. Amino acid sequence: CASGPPGGNEQFF.

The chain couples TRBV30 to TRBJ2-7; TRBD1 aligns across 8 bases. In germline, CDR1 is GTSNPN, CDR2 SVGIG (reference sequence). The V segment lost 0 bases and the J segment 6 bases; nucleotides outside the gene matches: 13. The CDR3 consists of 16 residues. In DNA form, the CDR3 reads TGTGCCTGGAGTGTGGTCCCGACAGGGGTCGGAACCGAGCAGTACTTC. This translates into CAWSVVPTGVGTEQYF. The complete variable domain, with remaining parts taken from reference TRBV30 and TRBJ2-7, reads SQTIHQWPATLVQPVGSPLSLECTVEGTSNPNLYWYRQAAGRGLQLLFYSVGIGQISSEVPQNLSASRPQDRQFILSSKKLLLSDSGFYLCAWSVVPTGVGTEQYFGPGTRLTVT.

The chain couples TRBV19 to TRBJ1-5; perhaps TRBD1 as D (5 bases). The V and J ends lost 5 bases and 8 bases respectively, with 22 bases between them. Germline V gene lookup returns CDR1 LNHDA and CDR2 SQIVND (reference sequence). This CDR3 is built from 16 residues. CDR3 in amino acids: CASSSLGGEDREPQHF. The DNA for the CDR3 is TGTGCCAGTAGTTCCTTGGGGGGGGAGGACCGGGAGCCCCAGCATTTT.

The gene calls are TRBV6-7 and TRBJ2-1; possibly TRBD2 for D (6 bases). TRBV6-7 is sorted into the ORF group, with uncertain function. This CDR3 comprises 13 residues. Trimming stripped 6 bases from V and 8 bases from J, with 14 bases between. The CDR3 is CASRSSGDDEQFF. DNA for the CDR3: TGTGCCAGCAGGAGTTCGGGGGATGATGAGCAGTTCTTC.

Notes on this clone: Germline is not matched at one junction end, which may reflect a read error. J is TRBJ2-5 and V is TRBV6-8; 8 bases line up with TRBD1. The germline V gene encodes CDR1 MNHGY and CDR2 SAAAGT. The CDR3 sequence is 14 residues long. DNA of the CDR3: TGTGCCATCAGTCTCGGACAGGGTCGGGAGACCCAGTACTTC. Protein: CAISLGQGRETQYF.

CDR3 sequence (DNA): TGTGCCAGCAGCATAACATTCGGACTAGCGGGCGCGACCGGGGAGCTGTTTTTT. Protein sequence: CASSITFGLAGATGELFF. V usage is TRBV28 and J usage is TRBJ2-2, with 11 bases lining up with TRBD2. The CDR3 consists of 18 residues. The V gene's germline CDR1 is MDHEN and CDR2 SYDVKM. V was pared by 6 bases and J by 5 bases, with 14 bases of the junction left unmatched.

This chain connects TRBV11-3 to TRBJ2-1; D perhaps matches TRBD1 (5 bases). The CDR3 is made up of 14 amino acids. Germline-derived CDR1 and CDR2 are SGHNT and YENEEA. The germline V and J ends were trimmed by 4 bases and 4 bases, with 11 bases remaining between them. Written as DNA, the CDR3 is TGTGCCAGCAGCTCCACCCAGGGTTACAATGAGCAGTTCTTC. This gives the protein CASSSTQGYNEQFF.

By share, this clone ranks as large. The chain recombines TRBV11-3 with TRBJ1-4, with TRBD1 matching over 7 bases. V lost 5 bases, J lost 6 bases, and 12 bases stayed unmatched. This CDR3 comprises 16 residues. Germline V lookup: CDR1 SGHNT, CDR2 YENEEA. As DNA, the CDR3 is TGTGCCAGCAGCCATACCAACAGGGGCCGCGATGAAAAACTGTTTTTT. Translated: CASSHTNRGRDEKLFF. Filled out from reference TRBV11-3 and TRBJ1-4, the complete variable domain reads EAGVVQSPRYKIIEKKQPVAFWCNPISGHNTLYWYLQNLGQGPELLIRYENEEAVDDSQLPKDRFSAERLKGVDSTLKIQPAELGDSAVYLCASSHTNRGRDEKLFFGSGTQLSVL.

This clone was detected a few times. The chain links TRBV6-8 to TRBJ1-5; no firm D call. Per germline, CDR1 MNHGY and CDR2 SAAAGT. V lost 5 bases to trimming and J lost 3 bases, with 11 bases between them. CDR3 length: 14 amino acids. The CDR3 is CASSQWEYNQPQHF. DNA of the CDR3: TGTGCCAGCAGTCAATGGGAGTACAATCAGCCCCAGCATTTT.

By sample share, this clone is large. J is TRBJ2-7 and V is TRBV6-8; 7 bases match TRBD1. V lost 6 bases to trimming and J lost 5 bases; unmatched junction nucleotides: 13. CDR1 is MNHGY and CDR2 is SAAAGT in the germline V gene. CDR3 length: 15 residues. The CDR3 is CASRIRGLFEDEQYV. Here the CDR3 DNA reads TGTGCCAGCAGAATAAGGGGGCTCTTTGAGGACGAGCAGTACGTC.

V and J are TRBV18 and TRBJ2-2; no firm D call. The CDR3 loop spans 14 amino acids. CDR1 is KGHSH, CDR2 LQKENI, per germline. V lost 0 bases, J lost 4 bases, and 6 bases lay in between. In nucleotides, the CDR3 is TGTGCCAGCTCACCACCACTGAGCACCGGGGAGCTGTTTTTT. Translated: CASSPPLSTGELFF. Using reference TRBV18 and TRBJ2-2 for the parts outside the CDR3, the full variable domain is NAGVMQNPRHLVRRRGQEARLRCSPMKGHSHVYWYRQLPEEGLKFMVYLQKENIIDESGMPKERFSAEFPKEGPSILRIQQVVRGDSAAYFCASSPPLSTGELFFGEGSRLTVL.

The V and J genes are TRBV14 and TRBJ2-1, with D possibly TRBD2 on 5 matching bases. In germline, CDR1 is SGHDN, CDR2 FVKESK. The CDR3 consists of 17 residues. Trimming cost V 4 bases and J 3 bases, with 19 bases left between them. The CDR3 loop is CASSPALSGGIYNEQFF. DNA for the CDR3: TGTGCCAGCAGCCCAGCTTTGAGCGGTGGTATCTACAATGAGCAGTTCTTC.

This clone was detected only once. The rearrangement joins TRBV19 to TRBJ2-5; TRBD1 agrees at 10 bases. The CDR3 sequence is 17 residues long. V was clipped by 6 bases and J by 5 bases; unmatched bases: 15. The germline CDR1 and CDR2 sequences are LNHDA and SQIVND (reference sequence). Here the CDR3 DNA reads TGTGCCAGTAGCTCCGGGACAGGGGCCCGGTCGTTCGAGACCCAGTACTTC. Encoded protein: CASSSGTGARSFETQYF.